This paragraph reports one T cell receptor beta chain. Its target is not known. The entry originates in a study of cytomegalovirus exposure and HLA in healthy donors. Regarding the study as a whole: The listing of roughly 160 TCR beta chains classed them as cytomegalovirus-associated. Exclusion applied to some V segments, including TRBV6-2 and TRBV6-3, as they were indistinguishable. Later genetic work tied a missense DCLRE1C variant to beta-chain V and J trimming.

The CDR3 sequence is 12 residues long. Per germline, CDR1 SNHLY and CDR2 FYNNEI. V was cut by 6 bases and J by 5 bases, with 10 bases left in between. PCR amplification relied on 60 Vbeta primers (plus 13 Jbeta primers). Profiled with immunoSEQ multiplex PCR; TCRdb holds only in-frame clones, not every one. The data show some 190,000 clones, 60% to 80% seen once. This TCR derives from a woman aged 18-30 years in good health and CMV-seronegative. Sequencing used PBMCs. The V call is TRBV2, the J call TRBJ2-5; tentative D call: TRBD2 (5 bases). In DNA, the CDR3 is TGTGCCAGCAGCGGGAATGAGGAGACCCAGTACTTC. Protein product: CASSGNEETQYF.